This paragraph covers one T cell receptor (beta chain) sequence. Antigen: not known. Profiled with immunoSEQ multiplex PCR; TCRdb holds only in-frame clones, not every one. The repertoire holds a few hundred thousand clones, with over 70% as singletons. All participating donors were Caucasian adults from Nashville, Tennessee. The data belong to a study of shared clonotypes between healthy human individuals. The study's findings and limits: In several donors, around 5% of naive CD4 clonotypes appeared in common.

The germline V gene has CDR1 LNHDA and CDR2 SQIVND (reference sequence). The CDR3 spans 17 residues. V shed 4 bases and J 0 bases; nucleotides not matched to a gene: 5. The chain is built from TRBV19 and TRBJ2-7; 14 bases align to TRBD2. Sequencing was carried out using memory CD4+ T cells sorted from blood. Subset in this sample: CD45RA-negative fraction. This receptor was obtained from a man aged 25-45 years in good health. CDR3 sequence reads: CASSTSGTSGSSYEQYF. The CDR3 DNA follows: TGTGCCAGTAGTACGAGCGGGACTAGCGGGAGCTCCTACGAGCAGTACTTC.